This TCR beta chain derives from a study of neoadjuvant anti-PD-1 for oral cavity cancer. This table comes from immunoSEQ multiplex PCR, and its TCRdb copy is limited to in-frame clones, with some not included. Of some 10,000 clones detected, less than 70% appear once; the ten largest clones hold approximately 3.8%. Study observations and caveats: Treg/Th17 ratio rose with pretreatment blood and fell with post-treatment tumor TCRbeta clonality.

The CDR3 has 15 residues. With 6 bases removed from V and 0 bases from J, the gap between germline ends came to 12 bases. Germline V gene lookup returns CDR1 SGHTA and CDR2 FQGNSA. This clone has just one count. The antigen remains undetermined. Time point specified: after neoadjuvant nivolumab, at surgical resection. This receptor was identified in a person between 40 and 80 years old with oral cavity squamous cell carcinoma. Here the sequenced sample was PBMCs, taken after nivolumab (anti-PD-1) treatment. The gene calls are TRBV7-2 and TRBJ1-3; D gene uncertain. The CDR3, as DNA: TGTGCCAGCAGTACAATAGGGTCCTCTGGAAACACCATATATTTT. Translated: CASSTIGSSGNTIYF. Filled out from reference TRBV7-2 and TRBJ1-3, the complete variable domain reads GAGVSQSPSNKVTEKGKDVELRCDPISGHTALYWYRQSLGQGLEFLIYFQGNSAPDKSGLPSDRFSAERTGGSVSTLTIQRTQQEDSAVYLCASSTIGSSGNTIYFGEGSWLTVV.